Here is one T cell receptor (beta chain) with its context. The sample belongs to a study of shared clonotypes between healthy human individuals. V lost 5 bases and J lost 4, with 15 bases in between. The CDR3 is 14 residues long. CDR1 is SGHVS, CDR2 FNYEAQ, per germline. Only in-frame clones appear in the TCRdb table, and some are missing; sequencing was by immunoSEQ multiplex PCR. The sample shows approximately 740,000 clones, approximately 79% of them seen only once. The TCR sequence derives from a woman aged 25 to 45 in good health. The sequencing sample was made of memory CD4+ T cells sorted from blood. The subset here: CD45RA-negative fraction. The chain links TRBV7-6 to TRBJ2-7, with D maybe TRBD2 (6 bases). CDR3 sequence: CASSAGLLSYEQYF. The CDR3 nucleotides read TGTGCCAGCAGCGCAGGACTACTCTCTTACGAGCAGTACTTC.